Shown below are 22 T cell receptor beta chains from a single sample sequenced in a study of T cell responses to AZD1222 COVID-19 vaccine. Sequenced by immunoSEQ multiplex PCR; TCRdb stores in-frame clones only, minus some. Here the sample spans approximately 76,000 clones, over 80% being singletons. The sample here was peripheral blood, taken on day 0 of MenACWY control vaccination. Source of these receptors: an adult in good health.

J is TRBJ1-3 and V is TRBV19, with 8 bases that match TRBD1. V dropped 8 bases and J dropped 1; count of bases not matched to a gene: 7. In germline, CDR1 is LNHDA, CDR2 SQIVND (reference sequence). This CDR3 comprises 15 residues. The CDR3 DNA reads TGTGCCAGTCGAGACAGGGGATTTTCTGGAAACACCATATATTTT. Encoded protein: CASRDRGFSGNTIYF. Full variable domain (missing parts from reference TRBV19 and TRBJ1-3): DGGITQSPKYLFRKEGQNVTLSCEQNLNHDAMYWYRQDPGQGLRLIYYSQIVNDFQKGDIAEGYSVSREKKESFPLTVTSAQKNPTAFYLCASRDRGFSGNTIYFGEGSWLTVV.

J is TRBJ2-5 and V is TRBV6-4; TRBD1 or TRBD2 may be the D gene (6 bases each). The germline V and J ends were trimmed by 3 bases and 3 bases, with 17 bases remaining between them. Germline V CDR1 and CDR2: MRHNA, SNTAGT. There are 16 residues in the CDR3. The CDR3 region has the DNA TGTGCCAGCAGTGAATCCCGGGGGCCCCATGAAGAGACCCAGTACTTC. Encoded protein: CASSESRGPHEETQYF.

The CDR3 nucleotides are TGTGCCAGCAGGATAGGGGCTTTACGCACTGAAGCTTTCTTT. Translation: CASRIGALRTEAFF. The rearrangement links TRBV5-5 to TRBJ1-1; a possible D gene is TRBD1 (5 bases). The CDR3 loop spans 14 amino acids. Germline CDR1 reads SGHKS; CDR2 reads YYEKEE (reference sequence). Trimming cost V 5 bases and J 4 bases, with 15 bases left between them.

The CDR3 loop is CASSRRLAGSSYNEQFF. CDR3 DNA: TGTGCCAGCAGCCGTCGACTAGCGGGAAGCTCCTACAATGAGCAGTTCTTC. The V and J genes are TRBV9 and TRBJ2-1; TRBD2 matches at 11 bases. Germline CDR1 reads SGDLS; CDR2 reads YYNGEE. V was clipped by 4 bases and J by 0 bases; unmatched bases: 6. This CDR3 has 17 residues.

V usage is TRBV30 and J usage is TRBJ2-1; D unresolved. Germline V gene sequence: CDR1 GTSNPN, CDR2 SVGIG (reference sequence). The V end was cut by 3 bases, the J end by 8 bases, with 11 bases between. The CDR3 runs 12 residues. The CDR3 loop is CAWRTGPHEQFF. In nucleotides, the CDR3 is TGTGCCTGGAGGACCGGCCCACATGAGCAGTTCTTC.

The V and J genes are TRBV30 and TRBJ1-5; D remains unclear. There are 15 residues in the CDR3. Germline CDR1 is GTSNPN and CDR2 is SVGIG (reference sequence). Trimming left V 1 base short and J 7 bases short, with 17 bases between. CDR3 region: CAWSGTRGGHQPQHF. The CDR3 DNA reads TGTGCCTGGAGTGGAACACGCGGAGGGCACCAGCCCCAGCATTTT.

This clone has only one observation. The chain is built from TRBV2 and TRBJ1-1; no definite D call. The CDR3 has 11 amino acids. The germline V gene has CDR1 SNHLY and CDR2 FYNNEI. The V end lost 5 bases, the J end lost 3 bases, and 4 bases lay between the germline ends. The CDR3 reads CASSLYTEAFF. The CDR3, as DNA: TGTGCCAGCAGTTTGTACACTGAAGCTTTCTTT.

A word on this clone: Within the sample, other DNA sequences also encode this same CDR3. This rearrangement joins TRBV21-1 to TRBJ2-7; the tabulated D call, TRBD2, remains unverified against the DNA. TRBV21-1 is listed as a pseudogene. The CDR3 is 17 amino acids. CDR3 loop: CASSKAGPSGYSYEQYF. CDR3 in DNA: TGTGCCAGCAGCAAAGCCGGGCCTAGCGGTTACTCCTACGAGCAGTACTTC.

In its sample, this clone was seen once. The chain joins TRBV27 to TRBJ2-7; D perhaps matches TRBD1 (6 bases). The ends were cut back, 3 bases at V and 4 bases at J, with 10 bases in the middle. The CDR3 length is 13 residues. Germline V CDR1 and CDR2: MNHEY, SMNVEV (reference sequence). CDR3 DNA: TGTGCCAGCAGTTTCTCAGGGGCGTACGAGCAGTACTTC. It encodes CASSFSGAYEQYF.

The CDR3, as DNA: TGCAGCGTTGAAGGGGACGAAAACACCATATATTTT. Translated, it gives CSVEGDENTIYF. The V call is TRBV29-1, the J call TRBJ1-3; D is perhaps TRBD1 (5 bases). From germline, CDR1 is SQVTM and CDR2 ANQGSEA. The ends were cut back, 1 base at V and 6 bases at J, with 7 bases in the middle. This CDR3 is 12 amino acids long.

The V gene is TRBV7-9, the J gene TRBJ2-7; 7 bases fit TRBD2. This CDR3 spans 16 amino acids. Germline trimming cut 5 bases from V and 3 bases from J; bases unmatched to any gene: 13. Per germline, CDR1 SEHNR and CDR2 FQNEAQ (reference sequence). The CDR3 region is CASSPKTSPHYYEQYF. The CDR3 DNA reads as TGTGCCAGCAGCCCCAAGACTAGCCCCCACTACTACGAGCAGTACTTC.

The chain combines TRBV29-1 with TRBJ1-2, with 8 bases identical to TRBD1. This CDR3 comprises 13 residues. J gave up 8 bases and V 0 bases, and 5 bases lay outside the gene matches. Germline V lookup: CDR1 SQVTM, CDR2 ANQGSEA. The CDR3, as DNA: TGCAGCGTTGAAGAGCAGGGGGCGCAAGGCTACACCTTC. It codes for CSVEEQGAQGYTF.

The rearrangement links TRBV10-3 to TRBJ1-5; 8 bases line up with TRBD1. Germline CDR1 ENHRY, CDR2 SYGVKD. J was trimmed by 4 bases and V by 8 bases; bases with no gene match: 1. This CDR3 comprises 12 residues. This CDR3 reads CAIGDRNQPQHF. The CDR3 coding sequence is TGTGCCATCGGGGACAGGAATCAGCCCCAGCATTTT.

In this sample, this clone turned up once. The chain uses TRBV6-5 and TRBJ1-3; TRBD1 matches at 7 bases. Per germline, CDR1 MNHEY and CDR2 SVGAGI. CDR3 length equals 12 residues. Trimming cost V 6 bases and J 4 bases; bases outside gene matches: 0. The CDR3 loop reads CASRTGGNTIYF. CDR3 sequence (DNA): TGTGCCAGCAGGACAGGGGGAAACACCATATATTTT.

This rearrangement joins TRBV10-3 to TRBJ2-2; D possibly corresponds to TRBD2 (6 bases). Germline loops: CDR1 ENHRY, CDR2 SYGVKD. This CDR3 is built from 11 residues. V shed 7 bases and J shed 7 bases, with 7 bases lying between them. In DNA, the CDR3 is TGTGCCATCACGGAGGGCGGGGAGCTGTTTTTT. It yields the protein CAITEGGELFF.

The chain recombines TRBV6-2 or TRBV6-3 with TRBJ1-2, with no clear D. Germline CDR1 reads MNHEY; CDR2 reads SVGEGT. The CDR3 is 14 amino acids. V lost 5 bases and J lost 4, with 14 bases in between. The DNA for the CDR3 is TGTGCCAGCAGTCCCCGGTCAGGCCTCTATGGCTACACCTTC. Translated, it gives CASSPRSGLYGYTF.

The chain employs TRBV7-9 and TRBJ2-5; TRBD2 matches 14 bases. The J segment lost 2 bases and the V segment lost 3 bases, leaving 8 bases of the junction unmatched. Germline V gene lookup returns CDR1 SEHNR and CDR2 FQNEAQ (reference sequence). The CDR3 has 18 amino acids. In DNA form, the CDR3 reads TGTGCCAGCAGCTTTCGGACTAGCGGGAGGAGTAGGCAAGAGACCCAGTACTTC. It specifies CASSFRTSGRSRQETQYF.

This chain links TRBV6-5 with TRBJ2-3; 8 nucleotides line up with TRBD1. The CDR3 consists of 14 residues. V shed 7 bases, J shed 4 bases, and the junction held 7 bases outside the gene matches. Germline loops: CDR1 MNHEY, CDR2 SVGAGI. CDR3 DNA: TGTGCCAGCAAAAGCGGACAGGGAGCAGATACGCAGTATTTT. It translates to CASKSGQGADTQYF.

The rearrangement joins TRBV5-1 to TRBJ2-5; the D gene is possibly TRBD2 (6 bases). Germline CDR1 and CDR2: SGHRS and YFSETQ. This CDR3 has 14 amino acids. The germline V and J ends were trimmed by 0 bases and 4 bases, with 10 bases remaining between them. CDR3 in DNA: TGCGCCAGCAGCTTGGTGGGGGGTCCAGAGACCCAGTACTTC. Translated: CASSLVGGPETQYF.

The table lists this clone with a count of one. The rearrangement joins TRBV10-1 to TRBJ2-5, with TRBD2 identical over 7 bases. Unmatched junction bases numbered 3, after V lost 7 bases and J lost 1 base. This CDR3 contains 13 residues. CDR1 is WNHNN and CDR2 is SYGVQD in the germline V gene (reference sequence). CDR3 sequence (DNA): TGCGCCAGCAACGCGGGGGTCCAAGAGACCCAGTACTTC. It encodes CASNAGVQETQYF.

This chain joins TRBV7-3 and TRBJ1-6; unclear D gene. The CDR3 has 14 amino acids. V dropped 2 bases and J dropped 5 bases, with 7 bases sitting between them. Germline assignment: CDR1 SGHTA and CDR2 FQGTGA. The CDR3 loop is CASSLGQDNSPLHF. The CDR3, as DNA: TGTGCCAGCAGCTTAGGGCAGGATAATTCACCCCTCCACTTT.

The rearrangement links TRBV27 to TRBJ2-7; 12 bases are a match to TRBD1. Trimming cost V 8 bases and J 5 bases; bases outside gene matches: 31. Per germline, CDR1 MNHEY and CDR2 SMNVEV (reference sequence). The CDR3 spans 22 residues. The CDR3: CASGRSGVRPGQGARRRNEQYF. The CDR3 DNA sequence: TGTGCCAGCGGTCGCTCGGGGGTCCGTCCGGGACAGGGGGCCAGGAGACGCAACGAGCAGTACTTC.